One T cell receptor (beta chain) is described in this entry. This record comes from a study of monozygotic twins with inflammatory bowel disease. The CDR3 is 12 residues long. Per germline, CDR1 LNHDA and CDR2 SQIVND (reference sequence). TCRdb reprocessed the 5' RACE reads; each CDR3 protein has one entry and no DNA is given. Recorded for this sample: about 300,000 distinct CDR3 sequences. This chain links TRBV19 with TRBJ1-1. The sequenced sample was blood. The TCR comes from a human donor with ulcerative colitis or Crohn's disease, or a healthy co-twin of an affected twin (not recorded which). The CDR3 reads CASSDWNTEAFF.